These 20 T cell receptor beta chains were sequenced from one sample in a study of CD8 T cells in ankylosing spondylitis. TCRdb re-called the 5' RACE reads through MiXCR, storing one row per CDR3 protein. The sample records 100,000 or so distinct CDR3 sequences, about 25% being singletons. The sample was synovial fluid, either unsorted or a sorted T cell fraction (not recorded which). The receptors here all came from a male donor with ankylosing spondylitis.

This clonotype was observed at least ten times. The V and J genes are TRBV6-2 or TRBV6-3 and TRBJ2-3, with 8 bases lining up with TRBD2. The V and J ends lost 8 bases and 2 bases, in that order; junction bases with no gene match: 9. Germline V gene sequence: CDR1 MNHEY, CDR2 SVGEGT. The CDR3 totals 15 residues. The CDR3 spells CASGAIAGPTDTQYF. DNA for the CDR3: TGTGCCAGCGGAGCAATAGCGGGACCCACAGATACGCAGTATTTT.

The table lists this clonotype with a few counts. The chain combines TRBV20-1 with TRBJ2-3, with D hard to call. The V end lost 3 bases, the J end lost 2 bases, and 9 bases lay between the germline ends. CDR1 is DFQATT and CDR2 is SNEGSKA in the germline V gene (reference sequence). There are 13 residues in the CDR3. CDR3 loop: CSARVQNTDTQYF. The CDR3 DNA follows: TGCAGTGCTAGGGTCCAAAACACAGATACGCAGTATTTT.

This clonotype showed up just a few times. The final CDR3 position lacks the conserved phenylalanine or tryptophan, pointing to a likely read error. The rearrangement joins TRBV29-1 to TRBJ2-1, with 8 bases fitting TRBD1. The length of the CDR3 is 16 residues. Germline CDR1 is SQVTM and CDR2 is ANQGSEA. V lost 4 bases, J lost 3 bases, and 11 bases stayed unmatched. The chain's CDR3 is CSVVWSDRGHYNEQFL. The CDR3 DNA sequence: TGCAGCGTTGTGTGGAGCGACAGGGGACACTACAATGAGCAGTTCCTC.

In this sample, this clonotype turned up a few times. This sequence joins TRBV5-6 and TRBJ2-7, with 9 bases identical to TRBD1. The germline CDR1 and CDR2 sequences are SGHDT and YYEEEE. The CDR3 has 16 amino acids. V was clipped by 0 bases and J by 7 bases; unmatched bases: 11. DNA for the CDR3: TGTGCCAGCAGCTTGGCCGGGACAGGGCTTTCGCGGGAGCAGTACGTC. This gives the protein CASSLAGTGLSREQYV.

This chain connects TRBV18 to TRBJ2-3; TRBD2 matches 13 bases. CDR1 and CDR2 (germline): KGHSH, LQKENI. V shed 2 bases, J shed 6 bases, and the junction held 14 bases outside the gene matches. This CDR3 has 19 residues. CDR3 residues: CASSPEGLAGLRGADTQYF. For the CDR3, the DNA is TGTGCCAGCTCACCAGAGGGACTAGCGGGACTTAGAGGCGCGGATACGCAGTATTTT.

The chain links TRBV7-8 to TRBJ2-6; 7 bases match TRBD1. Germline V CDR1 and CDR2: SGHVS, FQNEAQ. The CDR3 contains 13 residues. Unmatched junction bases numbered 2, after V lost 10 bases and J lost 2 bases. The CDR3 is CATRGTGANVLTF. CDR3 nucleotide sequence: TGTGCCACCAGGGGGACTGGGGCCAACGTCCTGACTTTC.

This clonotype was seen a handful of times. The CDR3 spells CASSSSSRSRLRTDTQYF. CDR3 bases: TGTGCCAGCAGCTCCTCAAGCCGTAGTCGACTGCGCACAGATACGCAGTATTTT. V usage is TRBV14 and J usage is TRBJ2-3; D gene unclear. V lost 5 bases and J lost 1, with 22 bases in between. CDR3 length equals 18 residues. Germline V gives CDR1 SGHDN, CDR2 FVKESK.

This clonotype was seen repeatedly, ten times or more. V gene TRBV12-3 or TRBV12-4 combines with J gene TRBJ2-5, with D hard to call. The germline V and J ends were trimmed by 7 bases and 5 bases, with 11 bases remaining between them. This CDR3 is 12 amino acids long. CDR3 sequence reads: CASTRHEETQYF. The CDR3 nucleotides are TGTGCCAGCACCCGTCACGAGGAGACCCAGTACTTC.

The gene calls are TRBV11-2 and TRBJ2-7, with TRBD2 matching 10 bases. The junction had 9 bases not matched to a gene; V was cut back by 1 base and J by 0 bases. The germline V gene encodes CDR1 SGHAT and CDR2 FQNNGV. This CDR3 has 18 residues. The CDR3 DNA follows: TGTGCCAGCAGCTTAGGTAGTAGCGGGAGGACACTCTCCTACGAGCAGTACTTC. Amino acids: CASSLGSSGRTLSYEQYF.

The CDR3 DNA is TGTGCCAGCGGCCGGCCTCTAAATTCACCCCTCCACTTT. This translates into CASGRPLNSPLHF. This chain connects TRBV2 to TRBJ1-6; D not certain. Germline CDR1 is SNHLY and CDR2 is FYNNEI. V dropped 8 bases and J dropped 7 bases, with 12 bases sitting between them. This CDR3 region has 13 residues.

This clonotype was seen ten or more times. The rearrangement uses TRBV12-3 or TRBV12-4 and TRBJ2-3, with D possibly being TRBD1 or TRBD2 (6 bases each). The length of the CDR3 is 16 residues. V lost 5 bases to trimming and J lost 0 bases, with 15 bases between them. CDR3 in amino acids: CASSPVGGMSTDTQYF. In DNA form, the CDR3 reads TGTGCCAGCAGTCCGGTGGGGGGCATGAGCACAGATACGCAGTATTTT.

The gene calls are TRBV5-1 and TRBJ1-2; D perhaps matches TRBD1 (6 bases). Germline V lookup: CDR1 SGHRS, CDR2 YFSETQ. The V gene lost 0 bases and the J gene lost 4 bases, with 13 bases spanning the gap. This CDR3 has 15 residues. This CDR3 reads CASSLDGGRGYGYTF. The CDR3 DNA is TGCGCCAGCAGCTTGGACGGGGGCCGAGGCTATGGCTACACCTTC.

This clonotype has a handful of counts. The rearrangement uses TRBV7-2 and TRBJ2-2; D might be TRBD1 or TRBD2, each matching 6 bases. Germline V lookup: CDR1 SGHTA, CDR2 FQGNSA. Trimming pared 5 bases from V and 3 bases from J, leaving 16 bases between. This CDR3 spans 16 amino acids. This CDR3 reads CASSPRGALDTGELFF. In DNA, the CDR3 is TGTGCCAGCAGCCCTAGGGGGGCGCTTGACACCGGGGAGCTGTTTTTT.

This clonotype came up a few times. This chain joins TRBV18 and TRBJ1-6, with 8 bases lining up with TRBD1. CDR3 length: 15 residues. CDR1 and CDR2 (germline): KGHSH, LQKENI. Trimming cost V 0 bases and J 8 bases; bases outside gene matches: 3. The CDR3 nucleotides read TGTGCCAGCTCACCACCGCCGGGACAGGATTCACCCCTCCACTTT. Translated: CASSPPPGQDSPLHF.

This clonotype was seen repeatedly, ten times or more. The chain joins TRBV6-5 to TRBJ1-5, with D tentatively TRBD1 (5 bases). This CDR3 is 15 amino acids long. V lost 0 bases to trimming and J lost 5 bases, with 11 bases between them. In germline, CDR1 is MNHEY, CDR2 SVGAGI. CDR3 DNA: TGTGCCAGCAGTTACTCGCGGGGGGTGGATCAGCCCCAGCATTTT. The encoded protein is CASSYSRGVDQPQHF.

The chain joins TRBV20-1 to TRBJ2-7; D is ambiguous. The length of the CDR3 is 13 residues. Germline loops: CDR1 DFQATT, CDR2 SNEGSKA (reference sequence). V was pared by 6 bases and J by 0 bases, with 12 bases between. The CDR3 DNA follows: TGCAGTGCAAGAAAGCCTAGCTCCTACGAGCAGTACGTC. Protein sequence: CSARKPSSYEQYV.

This clonotype was seen more than once but under ten times. V is TRBV2 and J is TRBJ2-5; D may match TRBD1 or TRBD2 (5 bases each). Trimming took off 0 bases at V and 5 bases at J, with 13 bases between the two ends. This CDR3 has 15 amino acids. Germline V lookup: CDR1 SNHLY, CDR2 FYNNEI. This CDR3 reads CASSEAKGEFETQYF. In nucleotides, the CDR3 is TGTGCCAGCAGTGAAGCAAAAGGGGAGTTCGAGACCCAGTACTTC.

The chain links TRBV11-2 to TRBJ2-3; unclear D gene. V was pared by 0 bases and J by 2 bases, with 9 bases between. The CDR3 is 15 amino acids. The germline gives CDR1 SGHAT, CDR2 FQNNGV. The chain's CDR3 is CASSLDPESTDTQYF. In DNA form, the CDR3 reads TGTGCCAGCAGCTTAGATCCTGAGTCCACAGATACGCAGTATTTT.

This clonotype appeared a few times. The rearrangement joins TRBV5-1 to TRBJ2-1, with D possibly TRBD2 on 5 matching bases. The CDR3 is made up of 12 amino acids. With 0 bases removed from V and 10 bases from J, the gap between germline ends came to 8 bases. CDR1 SGHRS and CDR2 YFSETQ come from the germline V gene. In DNA form, the CDR3 reads TGCGCCAGCAGCTTGGTAGAGGGCGAGCAGTTCTTC. Its translation: CASSLVEGEQFF.

This clonotype was recorded at least ten times. The chain joins TRBV7-2 to TRBJ1-2; D not certain. Trimming removed 2 bases from V and 8 bases from J, with 15 bases in between. CDR1 and CDR2 (germline): SGHTA, FQGNSA. There are 14 residues in the CDR3. In DNA form, the CDR3 reads TGTGCCAGCAGCTTAACCATCTCTTCGGGGGGCTACACCTTC. It specifies CASSLTISSGGYTF. Full variable domain (remainder filled in from reference TRBV7-2 and TRBJ1-2): GAGVSQSPSNKVTEKGKDVELRCDPISGHTALYWYRQSLGQGLEFLIYFQGNSAPDKSGLPSDRFSAERTGGSVSTLTIQRTQQEDSAVYLCASSLTISSGGYTFGSGTRLTVV.